Listed here are 10 T cell receptor beta chains from one sample, sequenced in a study of blood T cell repertoires in COVID-19. Here immunoSEQ multiplex PCR was the method, and the copy in TCRdb shows in-frame clones only, minus some. The sample lists 350,000 to 450,000 clones; around 84% were seen once. The specimen sequenced was peripheral blood. All receptors come from a woman under 30 with acute or convalescent COVID-19.

This clone was observed many times. V and J are TRBV24-1 and TRBJ2-3; D is perhaps TRBD2 (6 bases). CDR3 length equals 15 residues. Trimming took off 4 bases at V and 2 bases at J, with 12 bases between the two ends. Germline-derived CDR1 and CDR2 are KGHDR and SFDVKD. The CDR3 DNA follows: TGTGCCACCAGTGACACAGCGGGTCTCACAGATACGCAGTATTTT. Protein: CATSDTAGLTDTQYF.

The chain combines TRBV18 with TRBJ1-1; D unresolved. V was pared by 0 bases and J by 4 bases, with 12 bases between. This CDR3 spans 15 amino acids. The germline V gene encodes CDR1 KGHSH and CDR2 LQKENI. CDR3 DNA sequence: TGTGCCAGCTCACCACCGGGTACAGTAGGCACTGAAGCTTTCTTT. Translation gives CASSPPGTVGTEAFF. The full variable domain, completed using reference TRBV18 and TRBJ1-1, is NAGVMQNPRHLVRRRGQEARLRCSPMKGHSHVYWYRQLPEEGLKFMVYLQKENIIDESGMPKERFSAEFPKEGPSILRIQQVVRGDSAAYFCASSPPGTVGTEAFFGQGTRLTVV.

This clone was counted between two and nine times. This chain connects TRBV3-1 (or the pseudogene TRBV3-2) to TRBJ1-6; D is ambiguous. The CDR3 has 12 residues. Deletions cut 3 bases from V and 8 bases from J, with 5 bases between. Germline V gene lookup returns CDR1 LGHDT and CDR2 YNNKEL (reference sequence). For the CDR3, the DNA is TGTGCCAGCAGCCAGTCTGATTCACCCCTCCACTTT. Protein product: CASSQSDSPLHF.

The CDR3 DNA is TGTGCCAGCACCGGGACAGGGGCTTACAATGAGCAGTTCTTC. Translation: CASTGTGAYNEQFF. V is TRBV28 and J is TRBJ2-1; TRBD1 matches at 10 bases. V dropped 7 bases and J dropped 4; count of bases not matched to a gene: 4. The germline V gene encodes CDR1 MDHEN and CDR2 SYDVKM. This CDR3 is 14 amino acids long.

There are a few counts of this clone. V and J are TRBV28 and TRBJ2-7, with D possibly matching TRBD1 (5 bases). Germline V gene data show CDR1 as MDHEN and CDR2 as SYDVKM. This CDR3 contains 15 residues. V lost 5 bases and J 3 bases, leaving 17 bases between the germline ends. This chain's CDR3 is CASSAKIGASYEQYF. The CDR3 bases are TGTGCCAGCAGTGCGAAAATAGGGGCGAGCTACGAGCAGTACTTC.

This clone was picked up one time. The rearrangement joins TRBV14 to TRBJ2-1; D is undetermined. This CDR3 is built from 15 residues. Trimming took off 0 bases at V and 0 bases at J, with 6 bases between the two ends. The germline gives CDR1 SGHDN, CDR2 FVKESK. In DNA form, the CDR3 reads TGTGCCAGCAGCCAAGAAAGTAGCTCCTACAATGAGCAGTTCTTC. Translation: CASSQESSSYNEQFF.

The CDR3 bases are TGTGCCAGCAGCTTCCCCGGGACAGGGGGCGGAACCTACAATGAGCAGTTCTTC. Translation: CASSFPGTGGGTYNEQFF. J is TRBJ2-1 and V is TRBV7-9; 12 positions match TRBD1. The CDR3 length is 18 residues. Germline values: CDR1 SEHNR, CDR2 FQNEAQ (reference sequence). J was trimmed by 2 bases and V by 3 bases; bases with no gene match: 8.

The chain employs TRBV19 and TRBJ1-1; perhaps TRBD1 as D (5 bases). V dropped 7 bases and J dropped 5 bases, with 14 bases sitting between them. This CDR3 has 13 amino acids. Germline CDR1 reads LNHDA; CDR2 reads SQIVND (reference sequence). In nucleotides, the CDR3 is TGTGCCAGTATCCACACCGGGGGAACTGAAGCTTTCTTT. Its protein product is CASIHTGGTEAFF.

The rearrangement joins TRBV5-3 to TRBJ2-2, with 8 bases aligning to TRBD1. TRBV5-3 is treated as an ORF (open reading frame) with a function not yet certain. V trimming: 4 bases; J trimming: 3 bases; junction bases outside the gene matches: 8. The CDR3 has 16 amino acids. Here the CDR3 reads CARSLKTGVDTGELFF. The CDR3 coding sequence is TGTGCCAGAAGCCTTAAGACAGGGGTAGACACCGGGGAGCTGTTTTTT.

In its sample, this clone was seen once. J is TRBJ1-3 and V is TRBV2; 7 positions match TRBD1. V dropped 5 bases and J dropped 7; count of bases not matched to a gene: 2. The germline CDR1 and CDR2 sequences are SNHLY and FYNNEI. CDR3 length: 12 residues. CDR3 sequence: CASSQGGNTIYF. The CDR3 region has the DNA TGTGCCAGCAGTCAGGGGGGCAACACCATATATTTT.